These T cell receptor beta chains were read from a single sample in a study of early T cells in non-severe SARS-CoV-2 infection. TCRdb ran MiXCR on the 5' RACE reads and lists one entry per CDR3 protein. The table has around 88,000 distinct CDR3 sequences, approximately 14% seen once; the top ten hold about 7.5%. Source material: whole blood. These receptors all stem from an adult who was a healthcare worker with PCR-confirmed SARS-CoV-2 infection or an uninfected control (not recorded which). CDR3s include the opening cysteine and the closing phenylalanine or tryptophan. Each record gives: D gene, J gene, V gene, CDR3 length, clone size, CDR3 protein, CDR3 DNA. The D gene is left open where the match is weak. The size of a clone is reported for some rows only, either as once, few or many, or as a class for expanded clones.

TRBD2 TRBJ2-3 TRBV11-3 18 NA CASSLDRGLAGRTDTQYF TGTGCCAGCAGCTTAGATCGCGGACTAGCGGGAAGGACAGATACGCAGTATTTT
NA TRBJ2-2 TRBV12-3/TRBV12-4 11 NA CASSLLPELFF TGTGCCAGCAGTTTATTACCCGAGCTGTTTTTT
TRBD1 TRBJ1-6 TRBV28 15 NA CASSPRQGAISPLHF TGTGCCAGCAGTCCCAGACAGGGGGCGATTTCACCCCTCCACTTT
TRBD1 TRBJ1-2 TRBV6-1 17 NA CASKGEKRTGKWNGYTF TGTGCCAGCAAAGGAGAAAAAAGGACAGGGAAGTGGAATGGCTACACCTTC
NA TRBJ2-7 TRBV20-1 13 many CSARSWSSYEQYF TGCAGTGCTAGATCCTGGAGCTCCTACGAGCAGTACTTC
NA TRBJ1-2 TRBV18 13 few CASSPQASYGYTF TGTGCCAGCTCACCACAGGCATCCTATGGCTACACCTTC
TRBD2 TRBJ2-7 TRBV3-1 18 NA CASSQSWTSGHRDYEQYF TGTGCCAGCAGCCAATCTTGGACTAGCGGGCACAGAGACTACGAGCAGTACTTC
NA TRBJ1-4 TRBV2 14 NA CASTAEATNEKLFF TGTGCCAGCACTGCAGAGGCAACTAATGAAAAACTGTTTTTT
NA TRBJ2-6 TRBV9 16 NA CASSPRGNSGANVLTF TGTGCCAGCAGCCCCCGAGGGAACTCTGGGGCCAACGTCCTGACTTTC
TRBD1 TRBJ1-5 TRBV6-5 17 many CASRRQGGGYSNQPQHF TGTGCCAGCAGACGGCAGGGGGGCGGTTATAGCAATCAGCCCCAGCATTTT
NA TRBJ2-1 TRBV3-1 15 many CASSQAYGRGNEQFF TGTGCCAGCAGCCAAGCGTACGGCCGAGGCAATGAGCAGTTCTTC
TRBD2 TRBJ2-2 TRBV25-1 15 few CASKGLAVNTGELFF TGTGCCAGCAAGGGACTAGCGGTAAACACCGGGGAGCTGTTTTTT
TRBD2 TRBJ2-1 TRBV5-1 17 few CASSLEASGRFRDEQFF TGCGCCAGCAGCTTGGAGGCTAGCGGGCGATTTAGGGATGAGCAGTTCTTC
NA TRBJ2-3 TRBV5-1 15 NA CASSLDGSSTDTQYF TGCGCCAGCAGCTTGGATGGTTCTAGCACAGATACGCAGTATTTT
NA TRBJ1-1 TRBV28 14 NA CASSQPLGALKAFF TGTGCCAGCAGTCAACCCCTCGGAGCCCTAAAAGCTTTCTTT
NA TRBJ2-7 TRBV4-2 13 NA CASSPAQGYEQYF TGTGCCAGCAGCCCGGCCCAGGGCTACGAGCAGTACTTC
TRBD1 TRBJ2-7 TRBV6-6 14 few CASGKTGNAYEQYF TGTGCCAGCGGGAAGACAGGGAATGCCTACGAGCAGTACTTC
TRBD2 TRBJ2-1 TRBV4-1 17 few CASSHYWREGAYNEQFF TGCGCCAGCAGCCACTACTGGCGGGAGGGAGCCTACAATGAGCAGTTCTTC
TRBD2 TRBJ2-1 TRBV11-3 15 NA CASSFTSGDYNEQFF TGTGCCAGCAGCTTTACTAGCGGGGACTACAATGAGCAGTTCTTC
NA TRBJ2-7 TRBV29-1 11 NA CSVEGRYEQYF TGCAGCGTTGAAGGCAGATACGAGCAGTACTTC
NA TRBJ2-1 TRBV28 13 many CASTNQGRPSTFF TGTGCCAGCACCAACCAGGGGCGACCAAGCACGTTCTTC
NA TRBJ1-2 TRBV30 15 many CAWGDWQTTNYGYTF TGTGCCTGGGGTGATTGGCAGACTACTAACTATGGCTACACCTTC
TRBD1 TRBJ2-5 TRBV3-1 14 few CASKDRLLGETQYF TGTGCCAGCAAGGACAGGCTCCTAGGGGAGACCCAGTACTTC
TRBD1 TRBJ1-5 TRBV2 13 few CASGTGGDQPQHF TGTGCCAGCGGGACAGGGGGTGATCAGCCCCAGCATTTT
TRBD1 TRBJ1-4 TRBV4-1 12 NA CASQGVGEKLFF TGCGCCAGCCAGGGGGTGGGTGAAAAACTGTTTTTT
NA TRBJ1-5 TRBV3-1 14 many CASSPRYSNQPQHF TGTGCCAGCAGCCCCAGATATAGCAATCAGCCCCAGCATTTT
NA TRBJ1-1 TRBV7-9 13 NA CAGNREGQNEAFF TGTGCCGGCAACAGGGAGGGGCAGAATGAAGCTTTCTTT
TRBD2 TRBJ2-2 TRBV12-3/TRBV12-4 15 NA CASSGGLARTGELFF TGTGCCAGCAGTGGGGGACTAGCGCGGACCGGGGAGCTGTTTTTT
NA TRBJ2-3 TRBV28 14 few CASSLGGVRDAQYF TGTGCCAGCAGCTTAGGCGGGGTTCGGGACGCGCAGTATTTT
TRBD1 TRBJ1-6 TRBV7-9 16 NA CASSYWDRLRNSPLHF TGTGCCAGCAGCTACTGGGACAGATTGAGGAATTCACCCCTCCACTTT
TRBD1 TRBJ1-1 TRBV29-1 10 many CSVGQAEAFF TGCAGCGTGGGACAGGCTGAAGCTTTCTTT
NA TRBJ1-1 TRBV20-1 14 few CSARDQGLGTEAFF TGCAGTGCTAGAGACCAGGGGCTGGGCACTGAAGCTTTCTTT
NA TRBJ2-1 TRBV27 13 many CASSLPPVEEQFF TGTGCCAGCAGTTTACCGCCGGTCGAGGAGCAGTTCTTC
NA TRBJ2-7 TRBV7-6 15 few CASSPPNSVDYEQYF TGTGCCAGCAGCCCTCCCAACTCCGTCGATTACGAGCAGTACTTC
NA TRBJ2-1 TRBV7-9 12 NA CASSLGLNEQFF TGTGCCAGCAGCTTAGGTCTCAATGAGCAGTTCTTC
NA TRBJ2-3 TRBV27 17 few CASSLLHGGTRTDTQYF TGTGCCAGCAGTTTATTGCACGGCGGTACCCGCACAGATACGCAGTATTTT
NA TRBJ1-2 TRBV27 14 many CASSTKQGLYGYTF TGTGCCAGCAGCACTAAGCAGGGTTTGTATGGCTACACCTTC
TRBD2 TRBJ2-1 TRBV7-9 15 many CASSLPRTSVNEQFF TGTGCCAGCAGCTTACCCCGGACTAGCGTCAATGAGCAGTTCTTC
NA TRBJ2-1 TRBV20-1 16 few CSAPRWAGRTNNEQFF TGCAGTGCTCCCCGGTGGGCAGGGAGGACGAACAATGAGCAGTTCTTC
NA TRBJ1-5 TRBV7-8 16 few CASSPRPTDSNQPQHF TGTGCCAGCAGCCCCCGCCCGACTGATAGCAATCAGCCCCAGCATTTT
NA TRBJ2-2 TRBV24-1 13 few CATSATNTGELFF TGTGCCACCAGTGCCACGAACACCGGGGAGCTGTTTTTT
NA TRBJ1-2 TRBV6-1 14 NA CASSEWTDINGYTF TGTGCCAGCAGTGAATGGACAGATATTAATGGCTACACCTTC
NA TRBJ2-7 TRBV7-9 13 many CASSLGQNYEQYF TGTGCCAGCAGCTTAGGACAGAACTACGAGCAGTACTTC
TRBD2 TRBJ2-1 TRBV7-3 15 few CASSQGTSGYNEQFF TGTGCCAGCAGCCAAGGGACTAGCGGTTACAATGAGCAGTTCTTC
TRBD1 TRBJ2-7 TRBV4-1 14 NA CASSLGQGSGEQYF TGCGCCAGCAGCCTAGGACAGGGGTCGGGGGAGCAGTACTTC
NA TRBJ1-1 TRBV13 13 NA CASSLWMNTEVFF TGTGCCAGCAGCTTATGGATGAACACTGAAGTTTTCTTT
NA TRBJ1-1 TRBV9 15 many CASSVDWGVGTEAFF TGTGCCAGCAGCGTAGATTGGGGGGTAGGCACTGAAGCTTTCTTT
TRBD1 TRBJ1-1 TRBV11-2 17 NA CASSSRTGGLLNTEAFF TGTGCCAGCAGCTCTCGGACAGGGGGATTACTGAACACTGAAGCTTTCTTT
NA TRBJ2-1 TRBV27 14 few CATTSPFSSYEQFF TGTGCCACCACTTCCCCCTTTTCGTCGTATGAGCAGTTCTTC
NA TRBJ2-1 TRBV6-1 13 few CASMSATYNEQFF TGTGCCAGCATGAGCGCGACCTACAATGAGCAGTTCTTC
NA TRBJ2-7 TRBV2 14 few CASSERGSSYEQYF TGTGCCAGCAGTGAACGGGGAAGCTCCTACGAGCAGTACTTC
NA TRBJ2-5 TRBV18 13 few CASSRGPQETQYF TGTGCCAGCTCACGGGGGCCCCAAGAGACCCAGTACTTC
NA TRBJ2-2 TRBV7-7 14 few CASSVASNTGELFF TGTGCCAGCAGTGTCGCGTCGAACACCGGGGAGCTGTTTTTT
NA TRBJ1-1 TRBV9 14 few CASSVEGSSTEAFF TGTGCCAGCAGCGTAGAGGGCAGCTCCACTGAAGCTTTCTTT
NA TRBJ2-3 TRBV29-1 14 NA CSALGGDLSDTQYF TGCAGCGCTCTGGGGGGCGATTTATCAGATACGCAGTATTTT